Included here is one TCR beta chain sequence, with context. There is no known antigen for this receptor. Per-base qualities were not stored, and no clone one base away is much larger. TCRbeta CDR3 regions were amplified from genomic DNA by means of the immunoSEQ Assay, a bias-controlled multiplex PCR. From the authors' description of their analysis: Within the assay, amplification of reference gene primers was used to estimate how many nucleated cells each sample contained. To quantify the absolute abundance of each unique TCRbeta CDR3 rearrangement, sequence reads were collapsed and filtered. For each sample, productive Simpson clonality was calculated as the square root of Simpson's diversity index across productive rearrangements. TCRdb carries this immuneACCESS record with in-frame sequences only. Its versions omit some clonotypes, under half of them owing to an unresolved V gene in the studies checked, with the rest unexplained. The V and J calls and the clone size are those of that table, but D and trimming were determined from the DNA. Across this sample there are about 240,000 clones, with around 90% seen only once. The top ten constitute roughly 7% of the sample.

These data belong to a study of blood T cell repertoires in COVID-19 (TCRdb year 2020). As for the study more broadly: Samples covering the acute and convalescent phases of COVID-19 were provided by collaborators in the United States, Italy and Spain. The prospective study material was composed of cDNA or gDNA derived from T cells, B-cell-depleted T cells, or PBMCs. Subjects who had been exposed to COVID-19, were actively infected with it, or had recovered from it provided the deeply sampled blood TCRbeta repertoires that made up the dataset. The repertoires were made available in a free public database intended to serve as a resource for research on the immune response to SARS-CoV-2. Samples were obtained from the ongoing ImmuneRACE study (first 160 participants) and from about 1,300 subjects provided by 6 global collaborators. Sample metadata almost always included a de-identified subject ID, COVID-19 status, age in years and sex. Where available, HLA class I and class II types were taken from metadata supplied by the sample provider and were not determined by assay-based typing. The study at large found these results: The amount of clinical and demographic metadata varied by source and participant and was provided uncurated.

Samples from volunteer blood donors who had recovered from COVID-19 were contributed by a second Seattle source. Collaborating institutions collected whole blood in K2EDTA tubes following their own protocols. Collaborator samples were shipped for TCRbeta analysis as frozen whole blood, isolated PBMCs, or DNA extracted from either sample type. From its cysteine to its phenylalanine, the CDR3 spans 13 amino acids. Kept here is only the CDR3 DNA, which spans 39 bases and is read in frame from base 1. Via the germline V gene, CDR1 is SGHRS and CDR2 YFSETQ. This TCR was sampled from a man in his 60s who had recovered from COVID-19. Sequencing was carried out using peripheral blood. Recombination linked TRBV5-1 to TRBJ2-3, with TRBD2 tentatively as D gene (6 bases match). The CDR3 region reads CVSARDSTDTQYF. The DNA sequence follows: TGCGTGTCGGCGCGGGACAGCACAGATACGCAGTATTTT.